This T cell receptor (beta chain) was sequenced for a study of identical twins. TCRdb reprocessed the 5' RACE reads with MiXCR, giving one entry per CDR3 protein. Seen here are around 340,000 distinct CDR3 sequences, roughly 9% observed once, and the top ten hold more than 8%. Findings and limits, study-wide: The conclusions drew on cross-sectional statistical analysis instead of tracking the same donors. Abundant beta clonotypes from cord blood had fewer insertions, unlike memory repertoires, which showed none. Weaker excess twin sharing was seen among beta out-of-frame sequences.

This CDR3 spans 15 amino acids. The V gene's germline CDR1 is SEHNR and CDR2 FQNEAQ (reference sequence). Germline trimming cut 5 bases from V and 2 bases from J; bases unmatched to any gene: 6. About this clonotype itself: The target antigen is unknown.

The TCR was taken from a woman aged 50 to 65 in good health. The sequencing input was naive T cells sorted from blood. The chain links TRBV7-9 to TRBJ2-3, with TRBD2 identical over 8 bases. The CDR3 sequence: CASSPGTRYTDTQYF. CDR3 coding DNA: TGTGCCAGCAGCCCCGGGACTAGGTACACAGATACGCAGTATTTT. The full variable domain, its missing parts supplied by reference TRBV7-9 and TRBJ2-3, is DTGVSQNPRHKITKRGQNVTFRCDPISEHNRLYWYRQTLGQGPEFLTYFQNEAQLEKSRLLSDRFSAERPKGSFSTLEIQRTEQGDSAMYLCASSPGTRYTDTQYFGPGTRLTVL.